Listed below are T cell receptor beta chains from one sample, sequenced in a study of CD8 T cells in ankylosing spondylitis. In TCRdb, the 5' RACE reads were re-called with MiXCR into one record per CDR3 protein. The sample shows about 240,000 distinct CDR3 sequences, around 7.8% of them seen only once. The sample consisted of blood, either unsorted or a sorted T cell fraction (not recorded which). These receptors originate from a male donor with ankylosing spondylitis or in good health (not recorded which). CDR3s include the opening cysteine and the closing phenylalanine or tryptophan. A D gene is named only where the DNA matches it firmly. Where a row states a size, it is once, few, many or the class of an expanded clone; other rows omit it.

d_call	v_call	clone_size	j_call	cdr3_nt	cdr3_aa
.	TRBV2	.	TRBJ1-4	TGTGCCAGCAGTGAAGGTGGCTCCAATGAAAAACTGTTTTTT	CASSEGGSNEKLFF
.	TRBV7-9	many	TRBJ1-1	TGTGCCAGCAGCTTAAAGTTTATGGGGCAGGGGAACACTGAAGCTTTCTTT	CASSLKFMGQGNTEAFF
.	TRBV5-5	many	TRBJ2-1	TGTGCCAGCAGCTTGCCTGGGACCAATGAGCAGTTCTTC	CASSLPGTNEQFF
.	TRBV7-3	many	TRBJ1-5	TGTGCCAGCAGCGCCGAGTCGGGGCAGCCCCAGCATTTT	CASSAESGQPQHF
.	TRBV6-5	.	TRBJ2-2	TGTGCCAGCAGTTACCAGACGGGAACGAACACCGGGGAGCTGTTTTTT	CASSYQTGTNTGELFF
TRBD2	TRBV28	many	TRBJ2-1	TGTGCCAGCAGTTTATGGACTAGCGGGAATCCCAATGAGCAGTTCTTC	CASSLWTSGNPNEQFF
.	TRBV5-1	many	TRBJ2-7	TGCGCCAGCAGCTTGGAGGCAGACGAGCAGTACTTC	CASSLEADEQYF
.	TRBV12-3/TRBV12-4	many	TRBJ1-1	TGTGCCAGCAGGACTGGGGGGGTTCCTGAAGCTTTCTTT	CASRTGGVPEAFF
.	TRBV10-2	many	TRBJ2-7	TGCGCCAGCAGTGATACGTTGACCTCCTACGAGCAGTACTTC	CASSDTLTSYEQYF
.	TRBV27	many	TRBJ2-3	TGTGCCAGCAGTTTCGCCAGGCGAGGGGATACGCAGTATTTT	CASSFARRGDTQYF
TRBD1	TRBV20-1	many	TRBJ2-5	TGCAGTGGAGGCACGGACAGGGTAGGGGAGACCCAGTACTTC	CSGGTDRVGETQYF
.	TRBV4-3	many	TRBJ2-3	TGCGCCAGCAGCCAAGTCCTCGGCAGTAACACAGATACGCAGTATTTT	CASSQVLGSNTDTQYF
TRBD2	TRBV12-3/TRBV12-4	many	TRBJ2-5	TGTGCCAGCAGTATAATTGGAGGGCTAGCGGAGATTCAAGAGACCCAGTACTTC	CASSIIGGLAEIQETQYF
.	TRBV29-1	many	TRBJ1-2	TGCAGCGTCGCAGGGTGGGATGCGGGGAACAAGACCTATGGCTACACCTTC	CSVAGWDAGNKTYGYTF
.	TRBV12-3/TRBV12-4	many	TRBJ1-6	TGTGCCAGCAGTTTAGGGGGGGCTGGGAATTCACCCCTCCACTTT	CASSLGGAGNSPLHF
.	TRBV5-1	.	TRBJ1-2	TGCGCCAGCAGCTTGGGTTCGACCAACTATGGCTACACCTTC	CASSLGSTNYGYTF
.	TRBV4-3	few	TRBJ2-4	TGCGCCAGCAGCACGGACAGTATCACTCACAAAAACATTCAGTACTTC	CASSTDSITHKNIQYF
.	TRBV5-1	many	TRBJ2-2	TGCGCCAGCAGGCCTGCAGGGGTCTGGGGGGAGCTGTTTTTT	CASRPAGVWGELFF
TRBD1	TRBV6-2/TRBV6-3	.	TRBJ1-2	TGTGCCAGCAGTTACTCGGAAGGACAGGGAGGCTACACCTTC	CASSYSEGQGGYTF
.	TRBV29-1	many	TRBJ1-3	TGCAGCGTTGGCAGGGGATATTTT	CSVGRGYF
TRBD2	TRBV5-1	many	TRBJ2-3	TGCGCCAGCAGCTCGACTAGCGCAGATACGCAGTATTTT	CASSSTSADTQYF
.	TRBV12-3/TRBV12-4	few	TRBJ1-4	TGTGCCAGCAGTTTAAGGCTACTTGGTAATGAAAAACTGTTTTTT	CASSLRLLGNEKLFF
TRBD2	TRBV20-1	many	TRBJ2-2	TGCAGTGCTCCGGGACTAGCGGCCACCGGGGAGCTGTTTTTT	CSAPGLAATGELFF
.	TRBV20-1	once	TRBJ1-1	TGCAGTGCTAGTCGTAACCCCGGTGGGACTGAAGCTTTCTTT	CSASRNPGGTEAFF
.	TRBV20-1	many	TRBJ2-5	TGCAGTGCTAGATTCGGACAGAACCCTCTAACGACCCAGTACTTC	CSARFGQNPLTTQYF
TRBD2	TRBV28	many	TRBJ2-3	TGTGCCAGTAGGGGACTAGCGGGAGGCAGTACGCAGTATTTT	CASRGLAGGSTQYF
.	TRBV10-3	many	TRBJ1-2	TGTGCCATCAGTAAAGGGGGGATGAGCGCCGATGGCTACACCTTC	CAISKGGMSADGYTF
.	TRBV20-1	few	TRBJ1-2	TGCAGTGCTAGAGACGCGGGGCTCTATGGCTACACCTTC	CSARDAGLYGYTF
TRBD2	TRBV27	many	TRBJ2-1	TGTGCCAGCAGCGGGAGGCCCGTTAACAATGAGCAGTTCTTC	CASSGRPVNNEQFF
TRBD1	TRBV10-3	many	TRBJ1-3	TGTGCCATCGGGGACAGCTCTGGAAACACCATATATTTT	CAIGDSSGNTIYF
.	TRBV28	.	TRBJ1-2	TGTGCCAGCAGTTTGGGGGGGGGCCGAGGCTACACCTTC	CASSLGGGRGYTF
.	TRBV11-2	.	TRBJ2-1	TGTGCCAGCAGCTCGCTCTCGGGTAGCGTCTACAATGAGCAGTTCTTC	CASSSLSGSVYNEQFF
.	TRBV7-3	many	TRBJ1-5	TGTGCCAGCAGCCGAATCAAAAACAGGCCCAATCAGCCCCAGCATTTT	CASSRIKNRPNQPQHF
.	TRBV4-3	many	TRBJ2-2	TGCGCCAGCAGCCAAGACGAGGGAAACACCGGGGAGCTGTTTTTT	CASSQDEGNTGELFF
TRBD1	TRBV7-9	many	TRBJ2-3	TGTGCCAGCAGCATTACAGGGGGCACAGATACGCAGTATTTT	CASSITGGTDTQYF
.	TRBV27	many	TRBJ1-1	TGTGCCAGCAGGACAGGAAACACTGAAGCTTTCTTT	CASRTGNTEAFF
.	TRBV24-1	many	TRBJ2-1	TGTGCCACCAGTGATTTTAGTGGCAGCGTCTACAATGAGCAGTTCTTC	CATSDFSGSVYNEQFF
.	TRBV7-2	few	TRBJ2-5	TGTGCCAGCAGCCCAAGTTTGGGACTTCAAGAGACCCAGTACTTC	CASSPSLGLQETQYF
.	TRBV20-1	many	TRBJ1-2	TGCAGTGCTAGAGTTGGGGGAACGGGCTATGGCTACACCTTC	CSARVGGTGYGYTF
.	TRBV29-1	.	TRBJ2-2	TGCAGCGTGGGACGGGCGAACACCGGGGAGCTGTTTTTT	CSVGRANTGELFF
TRBD2	TRBV29-1	many	TRBJ2-1	TGCAGCGTTGACCCCGGGACTAGGTTCGGGCATGAGCAGTTCTTC	CSVDPGTRFGHEQFF
.	TRBV5-5	many	TRBJ2-3	TGTGCCAGCAGTTTTCCTGATACGCAGTATTTT	CASSFPDTQYF
.	TRBV5-1	many	TRBJ2-1	TGCGCCAGCAGCTTGGTGGACAGCGGTATAGTCAATGAGCAGTTCTTC	CASSLVDSGIVNEQFF
.	TRBV4-3	few	TRBJ1-1	TGCGCCAGCAGCCTTCTGGTACAGAACACTGAAGCTTTCTTT	CASSLLVQNTEAFF
TRBD1	TRBV20-1	many	TRBJ2-7	TGCAGTGCTAGAGCCAGGGGGTATTCTTACGAGCAGTACTTC	CSARARGYSYEQYF
TRBD1	TRBV11-2	many	TRBJ1-2	TGTGCCAGCAGCTTAGAAGGGGGCCGGGACAGGTCCTATGGCTACACCTTC	CASSLEGGRDRSYGYTF
.	TRBV5-1	.	TRBJ1-6	TGCGCCAGCAGATCAGACCAATCGGCTTCACCCCTCCACTTT	CASRSDQSASPLHF
TRBD1	TRBV27	many	TRBJ2-3	TGTGCCAGCAGTCCCGTTTCATTTGGACAGGGAGGTACAGATACGCAGTATTTT	CASSPVSFGQGGTDTQYF